These T cell receptor beta chains were read from a single sample in a study of CD8 T cells in ankylosing spondylitis. TCRdb analysed the 5' RACE reads with MiXCR anew, one entry per CDR3 protein. The sample yields more than 100,000 distinct CDR3 sequences, over 10% seen once. Material: blood, either unsorted or a sorted T cell fraction (not recorded which). These receptors came from a female donor with ankylosing spondylitis or in good health (not recorded which). Each CDR3 is given with its conserved first and last residue. The order of the fields is J gene, V gene, CDR3 protein.

TRBJ1-4	TRBV4-1	CASSQALVNEKLFF
TRBJ2-3	TRBV20-1	CSARGGVDSTDTQYF
TRBJ2-5	TRBV5-1	CASSLGSTEIQETQYF
TRBJ2-7	TRBV27	CASNLPSGTGPYEQYF
TRBJ2-7	TRBV4-1	CASSQTVVSYEQYF
TRBJ2-1	TRBV20-1	CSAGRREWSYNEQFF
TRBJ2-1	TRBV5-1	CASSLAGLPYNEQFF
TRBJ2-1	TRBV7-9	CASSLRRGDNEQFF
TRBJ1-5	TRBV12-3/TRBV12-4	CASSSQGVGVNQPQHF
TRBJ2-1	TRBV3-1	CASSQGGGVWNEQFF
TRBJ2-7	TRBV10-3	CAISEVEGLYEQYF
TRBJ2-3	TRBV28	CATSTRQGSVTDTQYF
TRBJ2-2	TRBV24-1	CATSDLGTSSNTGELFF
TRBJ1-5	TRBV27	CASSFQGYGQPQHF
TRBJ1-4	TRBV7-6	CASSHSRVAANEKLFF
TRBJ2-1	TRBV24-1	CATSDWASGRSYNEQFF
TRBJ2-1	TRBV11-1	CASSYSRGAATGPIYNEQFF
TRBJ1-1	TRBV6-5	CASSYRGTRNEAFF
TRBJ2-1	TRBV7-2	CASSSPNGFHEQFF
TRBJ2-1	TRBV18	CASHPGAINNEQFF
TRBJ1-5	TRBV12-3/TRBV12-4	CAVQSPGLSLHF
TRBJ2-1	TRBV5-1	CASSSATSFHNEQFF
TRBJ2-1	TRBV30	CAWSGSGGYNEQFF
TRBJ2-3	TRBV7-3	CASSKRQGPDTQYF
TRBJ1-1	TRBV4-2	CASSRQPNTEAFF
TRBJ1-2	TRBV29-1	CSVEVQGIGYGYTF
TRBJ1-1	TRBV20-1	CSAKTGVTEAFF
TRBJ2-1	TRBV5-1	CASSLGQGRTNEQFF
TRBJ1-4	TRBV30	CAWSWGTGQNEKLFF
TRBJ2-1	TRBV10-3	CAISDERASYNEQFF
TRBJ1-1	TRBV2	CASSVRDTEAFF
TRBJ2-5	TRBV6-2/TRBV6-3	CASSALAEQETQYF
TRBJ1-1	TRBV28	CASVTGTNTEAFF
TRBJ2-4	TRBV4-2	CASSQDTGDIQYF
TRBJ2-3	TRBV19	CAPRGLKGDGNTQYF
TRBJ2-7	TRBV6-5	CASSYGSLSSYEQYF
TRBJ2-1	TRBV4-1	CASSQDENEQFF